This entry lists 23 T cell receptor beta chains sequenced from one sample in a study of T-cell reconstitution after alpha-beta-depleted transplantation in children. TCRbeta library construction was performed incorporating unique molecular identifiers. TCRdb redid the calling of the PCR reads with MiXCR, one entry per CDR3 protein. The table records hundreds of thousands of distinct CDR3 sequences, 16% of them present only once. The specimen comprised PBMCs from the stem cell graft donor, sampled from the stem cell graft. These receptors were obtained from a human donor who donated a stem cell graft to a child with acute myeloid leukemia.

This chain joins TRBV5-5 and TRBJ1-3; 7 bases are a match to TRBD1. In germline, CDR1 is SGHKS, CDR2 YYEKEE (reference sequence). V lost 4 bases to trimming and J lost 5 bases; unmatched junction nucleotides: 3. CDR3 length: 13 amino acids. CDR3 loop: CASSAGGRNTIYF. The CDR3 bases are TGTGCCAGCAGCGCAGGGGGGAGAAACACCATATATTTT.

This clonotype came up many times. The chain employs TRBV20-1 and TRBJ1-5; 9 bases are a match to TRBD1. The trim removed 5 bases at V and 3 bases at J, leaving 2 bases unmatched. The CDR3 loop spans 13 amino acids. CDR1 and CDR2 from the germline V gene are DFQATT and SNEGSKA (reference sequence). The CDR3 bases are TGCAGTGCTTGGGACAGGGACAATCAGCCCCAGCATTTT. Protein: CSAWDRDNQPQHF.

This clonotype was seen repeatedly, ten times or more. The gene calls are TRBV6-4 and TRBJ2-1, with a weak D call TRBD1 (6 bases). The CDR3 is 14 residues long. Trimming left V 5 bases short and J 1 base short, with 9 bases between. Germline V lookup: CDR1 MRHNA, CDR2 SNTAGT. The CDR3 coding sequence is TGTGCCAGCAGTCCTACAGGGTCCTACAATGAGCAGTTCTTC. Translating it yields CASSPTGSYNEQFF.

This clonotype came up many times. The gene calls are TRBV7-3 and TRBJ2-3; no definite D call. The germline CDR1 and CDR2 sequences are SGHTA and FQGTGA. The ends were cut back, 5 bases at V and 2 bases at J, with 14 bases in the middle. The CDR3 loop spans 15 amino acids. This chain's CDR3 is CASSPRGGATDTQYF. DNA of the CDR3: TGTGCCAGCAGCCCCCGCGGCGGAGCCACAGATACGCAGTATTTT.

This clonotype was detected many times. This rearrangement joins TRBV20-1 to TRBJ2-1; 10 bases are a match to TRBD2. The CDR3 is 14 amino acids. Germline assignment: CDR1 DFQATT and CDR2 SNEGSKA (reference sequence). V was pared by 7 bases and J by 7 bases, with 10 bases of the junction left unmatched. The CDR3 sequence is CSVRKRGGANEQFF. CDR3 in DNA: TGCAGTGTCCGGAAGCGGGGGGGTGCAAATGAGCAGTTCTTC.

This clonotype was detected ten times or more. V and J are TRBV29-1 and TRBJ2-1, with D uncertain. V was pared by 3 bases and J by 7 bases, with 10 bases between. The CDR3 is made up of 12 amino acids. Germline V gene sequence: CDR1 SQVTM, CDR2 ANQGSEA. CDR3 in amino acids: CSVDPPGNEQFF. CDR3 bases: TGCAGCGTTGACCCTCCCGGGAATGAGCAGTTCTTC.

In its sample, this clonotype was seen many times. The V and J genes are TRBV24-1 and TRBJ2-5; TRBD1 might be the D (6 bases). The CDR3 is 13 residues long. Trimming removed 7 bases at V and 0 bases at J, with 8 bases between. Germline-derived CDR1 and CDR2 are KGHDR and SFDVKD. The CDR3 region is CATRGQYQETQYF. The CDR3 bases are TGTGCCACCAGAGGACAGTACCAAGAGACCCAGTACTTC.

The chain joins TRBV12-3 or TRBV12-4 to TRBJ2-5, with D possibly matching TRBD1 (6 bases). V lost 6 bases, J lost 4 bases, and 18 bases lay in between. The CDR3 has 15 residues. CDR3 bases: TGTGCCAGCAGCAAACCCGGGCGAGGGGGAGAGACCCAGTACTTC. It translates to CASSKPGRGGETQYF.

The chain carries TRBV7-9 and TRBJ2-1, with 7 bases matching TRBD1. Germline V CDR1 and CDR2: SEHNR, FQNEAQ (reference sequence). V shed 3 bases, J shed 7 bases, and the junction held 6 bases outside the gene matches. CDR3 length: 14 amino acids. This CDR3 reads CASSFTDRVNEQFF. CDR3 DNA: TGTGCCAGCAGCTTTACCGACAGGGTTAATGAGCAGTTCTTC.

This clonotype has just a few counts. The V and J genes are TRBV7-3 and TRBJ2-1, with 8 nucleotides matching TRBD1. Germline values: CDR1 SGHTA, CDR2 FQGTGA. J lost 0 bases, V lost 5 bases, and 6 bases had no gene match. The CDR3 totals 16 residues. The CDR3 coding sequence is TGTGCCAGCAGCCCTCAGGGGGCTAGCTCCTACAATGAGCAGTTCTTC. Translation gives CASSPQGASSYNEQFF. Drawing the rest from reference TRBV7-3 and TRBJ2-1, the complete variable domain is GAGVSQTPSNKVTEKGKYVELRCDPISGHTALYWYRQSLGQGPEFLIYFQGTGAADDSGLPNDRFFAVRPEGSVSTLKIQRTERGDSAVYLCASSPQGASSYNEQFFGPGTRLTVL.

In its sample, this clonotype was seen a few times. The chain employs TRBV27 and TRBJ2-5; D uncertain. Trimming left V 0 bases short and J 7 bases short, with 6 bases between. CDR1 is MNHEY, CDR2 SMNVEV, per germline (reference sequence). The CDR3 runs to 12 residues. The CDR3 coding sequence is TGTGCCAGCAGTTTATCCTCGGGGACCCAGTACTTC. It yields the protein CASSLSSGTQYF.

This chain joins TRBV6-1 and TRBJ2-7; D might be TRBD1 (6 bases). Trimming stripped 8 bases from V and 2 bases from J, with 16 bases between. This CDR3 comprises 14 residues. The germline V gene has CDR1 MNHNS and CDR2 SASEGT. Written as DNA, the CDR3 is TGTGCCAGCGTCGTGGCTGGGGGCACCTACGAGCAGTACTTC. This sequence encodes CASVVAGGTYEQYF.

This clonotype was found many times. This chain uses TRBV5-5 with TRBJ2-1, with 7 bases identical to TRBD1. Germline loops: CDR1 SGHKS, CDR2 YYEKEE (reference sequence). The V gene end was trimmed by 9 bases and the J gene end by 8 bases; junction bases not matched to a gene: 5. This CDR3 region has 11 residues. CDR3: CATHRGDEQFF. DNA of the CDR3: TGTGCCACCCACAGGGGCGATGAGCAGTTCTTC.

This clonotype was counted ten times or more. The chain employs TRBV7-6 and TRBJ2-2; D gene uncertain. This CDR3 is 13 amino acids long. The V end was cut by 5 bases, the J end by 7 bases, with 11 bases between. CDR1 SGHVS and CDR2 FNYEAQ come from the germline V gene. The CDR3, as DNA: TGTGCCAGCAGCCCTCCCCGCAGCGGGGAGCTGTTTTTT. Protein sequence: CASSPPRSGELFF.

V usage is TRBV28 and J usage is TRBJ2-5; D is uncertain. The CDR3 is 14 amino acids. V lost 7 bases and J lost 3, with 15 bases in between. Per germline, CDR1 MDHEN and CDR2 SYDVKM. Here the CDR3 DNA reads TGTGCCAGCAAGGGTACTATGGGTGAAGAGACCCAGTACTTC. Translation: CASKGTMGEETQYF.

This clonotype was recorded a few times. V is TRBV7-9 and J is TRBJ1-6; no clear D. There are 16 residues in the CDR3. Germline CDR1 SEHNR, CDR2 FQNEAQ (reference sequence). Trimming cost V 5 bases and J 7 bases, with 18 bases left between them. CDR3: CASSRSVGGTNSPLHF. The CDR3 nucleotides are TGTGCCAGCAGCCGAAGTGTAGGTGGAACAAATTCACCCCTCCACTTT.

This clonotype was counted ten times or more. This chain joins TRBV7-3 and TRBJ2-3; D may be TRBD2 (6 bases). Trimming shortened V by 6 bases and J by 5 bases, and 15 bases separated the two germline ends. This CDR3 region has 14 residues. Germline lookup yields CDR1 SGHTA and CDR2 FQGTGA. The chain's CDR3 is CASSPLLGGDTQYF. The CDR3 coding sequence is TGTGCCAGCAGTCCCCTTTTGGGGGGAGATACGCAGTATTTT.

This clonotype was recorded many times. Relative to the germline gene, one junction end is altered; a read error may explain this. The V gene is TRBV20-1, the J gene TRBJ2-7; 7 bases are a match to TRBD1. Germline CDR1 DFQATT, CDR2 SNEGSKA (reference sequence). The CDR3 totals 13 residues. The CDR3 loop reads CSARGDRTYEQYF. As DNA, the CDR3 is TGCAGTGCGAGAGGGGACAGAACCTACGAGCAGTACTTC.

This clonotype was observed a few times. The rearrangement joins TRBV29-1 to TRBJ2-1; no definite D call. Germline assignment: CDR1 SQVTM and CDR2 ANQGSEA. Trimming cost V 4 bases and J 5 bases, with 6 bases left between them. This CDR3 has 11 residues. The CDR3 loop reads CSVARHNEQFF. DNA for the CDR3: TGCAGCGTTGCCCGGCACAATGAGCAGTTCTTC.

In its sample, this clonotype was seen many times. The rearrangement links TRBV20-1 to TRBJ2-7, with 9 nucleotides matching TRBD2. This CDR3 contains 14 residues. Germline loops: CDR1 DFQATT, CDR2 SNEGSKA (reference sequence). The V segment lost 0 bases and the J segment 6 bases; nucleotides outside the gene matches: 6. The CDR3 spells CSARERGGLGEQYV. The CDR3 coding sequence is TGCAGTGCTAGAGAGCGGGGGGGCCTTGGCGAGCAGTACGTC.

This clonotype was seen ten or more times. This rearrangement joins TRBV7-2 to TRBJ2-1; 10 positions agree with TRBD2. The V gene end was trimmed by 5 bases and the J gene end by 10 bases; junction bases not matched to a gene: 5. CDR3 size: 13 residues. Germline V CDR1 and CDR2: SGHTA, FQGNSA. DNA of the CDR3: TGTGCCAGCAGCGTGCCGGGACTAGCGGAGCAGTTCTTC. Encoded protein: CASSVPGLAEQFF.

This clonotype was detected once. The V call is TRBV4-1, the J call TRBJ2-1; TRBD2 matches at 11 bases. With 4 bases clipped from V and 5 bases from J, the junction kept 10 bases outside the gene matches. CDR1 and CDR2 from the germline V gene are MGHRA and YSYEKL. This CDR3 region has 17 residues. Here the CDR3 reads CASSLLGGSGGDNEQFF. CDR3 bases: TGCGCCAGCAGCCTCCTCGGGGGTAGCGGGGGGGACAATGAGCAGTTCTTC.

This clonotype was seen repeatedly, ten times or more. The V call is TRBV4-3, the J call TRBJ1-5; D is uncertain. This CDR3 is 16 amino acids long. Germline V gene sequence: CDR1 LGHNA, CDR2 YSLEER. Trimming took 0 bases from V and 2 from J, leaving 11 bases between them. The CDR3 DNA follows: TGCGCCAGCAGCCAAGATTACGTGGGAGGCAATCAGCCCCAGCATTTT. Translating gives CASSQDYVGGNQPQHF.